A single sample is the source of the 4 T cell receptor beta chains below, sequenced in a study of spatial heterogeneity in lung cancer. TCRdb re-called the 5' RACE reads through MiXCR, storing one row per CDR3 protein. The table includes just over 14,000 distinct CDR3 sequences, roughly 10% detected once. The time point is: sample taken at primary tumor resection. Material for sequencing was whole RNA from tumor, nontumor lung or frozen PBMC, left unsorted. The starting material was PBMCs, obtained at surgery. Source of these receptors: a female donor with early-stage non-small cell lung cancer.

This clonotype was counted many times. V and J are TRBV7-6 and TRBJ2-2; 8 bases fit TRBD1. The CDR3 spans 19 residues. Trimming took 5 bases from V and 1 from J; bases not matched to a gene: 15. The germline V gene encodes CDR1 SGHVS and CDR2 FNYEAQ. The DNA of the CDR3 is TGTGCCAGCAGCCGACAGGGGATAGCCCGCACAAAGAACACCGGGGAGCTGTTTTTT. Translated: CASSRQGIARTKNTGELFF.

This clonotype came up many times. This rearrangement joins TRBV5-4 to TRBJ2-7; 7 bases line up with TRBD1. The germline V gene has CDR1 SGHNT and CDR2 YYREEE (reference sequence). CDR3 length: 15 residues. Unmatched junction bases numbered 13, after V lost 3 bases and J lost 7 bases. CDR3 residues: CASSSRTEARGEQYF. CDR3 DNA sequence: TGTGCCAGCAGCTCAAGGACGGAGGCCAGGGGGGAGCAGTACTTC.

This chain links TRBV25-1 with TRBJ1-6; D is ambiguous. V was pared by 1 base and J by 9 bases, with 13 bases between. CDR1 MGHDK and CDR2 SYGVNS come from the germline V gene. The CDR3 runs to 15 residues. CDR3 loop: CASSESAQWASPLHF. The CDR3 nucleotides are TGTGCCAGCAGTGAATCGGCACAGTGGGCTTCACCCCTCCACTTT.

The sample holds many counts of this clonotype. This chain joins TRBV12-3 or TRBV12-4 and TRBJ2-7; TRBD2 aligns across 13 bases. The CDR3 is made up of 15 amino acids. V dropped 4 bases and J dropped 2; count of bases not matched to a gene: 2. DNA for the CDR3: TGTGCCAGCAGTTCGACTAGCGGGGGGACCTACGAGCAGTACTTC. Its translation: CASSSTSGGTYEQYF.